This T cell receptor (beta chain) derives from a study of blood T cell repertoires in COVID-19. Background on the study: Samples of COVID-19 (acute and convalescent) were obtained from the United States, Italy and Spain. PBMCs, B-cell-depleted T cells, or T cells were the source of the cDNA or gDNA that made up the material.

In the source study's methods: Reference gene primer amplification yielded estimated nucleated cell counts. Sequenced by immunoSEQ multiplex PCR; TCRdb stores in-frame clones only, minus some. V and J calls and clone size come straight from that table; D and trimming were deduced from the DNA. In the table there are about 320,000 clones, 85% of which are singletons. The V gene lost 4 bases and the J gene lost 2 bases, with 15 bases spanning the gap. Germline lookup yields CDR1 MNHEY and CDR2 SMNVEV (reference sequence). This CDR3 is 15 amino acids long. The receptor was isolated from a human donor in a cohort sampled during active COVID-19. The sequenced material came from peripheral blood. The genes are TRBV27 and TRBJ2-7, with D possibly being TRBD1 (6 bases). The CDR3 is CASSSLTRQAYEQYF. The DNA of the CDR3 is TGTGCCAGCAGTTCCCTGACCAGACAGGCCTACGAGCAGTACTTC.